This TCR beta chain was sequenced during a study of beta chain features in type 1 diabetes. Expressed TCRB transcripts got sequenced, as all isolated RNA was reverse transcribed. Assay: immunoSEQ multiplex PCR; the TCRdb copy retains only in-frame clones and omits some. In the table there are 350,000 to 450,000 clones, 11% to 15% of which are singletons. Of note for this clone: What it binds is unknown.

Overall study results and limits: Patients' naive, central memory and Treg TCRB repertoires seemed closer to one another than those of healthy donors. Moderate yet significant TCRB CDR3 shortening was seen in Type 1 diabetes patients in all four CD4+ subsets.

With V trimmed by 4 bases and J by 2 bases, 5 bases remained unmatched. From germline, CDR1 is MGHRA and CDR2 YSYEKL. The CDR3 has 14 amino acids. Without exception, sorted populations had purity beyond 98%. Material for sequencing was naive CD4+ T cells from blood. The rearrangement joins TRBV4-1 to TRBJ2-7; 7 bases agree with TRBD1. The origin of this receptor is a man aged 25-45 years in good health. The CDR3 sequence: CASSPRDRPYEQYF. Written as DNA, the CDR3 is TGCGCCAGCAGCCCCCGGGACAGACCCTACGAGCAGTACTTC.